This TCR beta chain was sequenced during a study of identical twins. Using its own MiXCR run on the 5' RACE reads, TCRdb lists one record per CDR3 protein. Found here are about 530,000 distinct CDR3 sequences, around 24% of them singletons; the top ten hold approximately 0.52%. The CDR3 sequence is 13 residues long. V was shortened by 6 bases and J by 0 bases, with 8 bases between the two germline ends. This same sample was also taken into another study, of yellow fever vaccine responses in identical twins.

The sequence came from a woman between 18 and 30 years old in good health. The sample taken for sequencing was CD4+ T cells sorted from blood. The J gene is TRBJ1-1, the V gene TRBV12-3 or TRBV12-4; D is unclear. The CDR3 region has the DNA TGTGCCAGCAGGGTAGGTTTGAACACTGAAGCTTTCTTT. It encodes CASRVGLNTEAFF.